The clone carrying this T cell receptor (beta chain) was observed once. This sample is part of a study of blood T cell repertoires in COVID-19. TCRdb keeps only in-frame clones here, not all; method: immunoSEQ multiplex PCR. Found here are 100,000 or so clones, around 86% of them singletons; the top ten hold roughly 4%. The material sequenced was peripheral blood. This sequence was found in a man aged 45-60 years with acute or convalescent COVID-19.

The CDR3 DNA reads as TGTGCCAGCAGCGTAGTCAGGGTCAAGGGCACAGATACGCAGTATTTT. It encodes CASSVVRVKGTDTQYF. The chain couples TRBV9 to TRBJ2-3; TRBD1 might be the D (5 bases). This CDR3 is 16 amino acids long. Germline CDR1 reads SGDLS; CDR2 reads YYNGEE. Trimming stripped 0 bases from V and 1 base from J, with 12 bases between.